This T cell receptor (beta chain) was recovered during a study of CD8 T cells in ankylosing spondylitis (dated by TCRdb to about 2017). With respect to the entire study: To find TCR variants linked to disease, the study profiled T cell receptor beta repertoires in ankylosing spondylitis patients and healthy donors. In total, the full study cohort was made up of 95 to 110 healthy donors and about two dozen ankylosing spondylitis patients. Samples of peripheral blood were taken, and for ankylosing spondylitis patients, synovial fluid was collected as well. Overall study results and their limits: A CD8+ phenotype was shown by the disease-linked clones, which were found at relatively low frequencies in peripheral blood. Some of the motif variants had been reported before in the synovial fluid and blood of reactive arthritis patients, a finding that suggests common disease-initiation mechanisms. The disease-linked clones were reported to be significantly enriched in matched synovial fluid samples from ankylosing spondylitis patients. A TCR beta motif of about 8 highly homologous amino acid variants appeared characteristic of blood from ankylosing spondylitis patients.

The sample holds many counts of this clonotype. It lacks a known antigen. Base-call qualities are not available, and no considerably larger clone is one nucleotide away. Per the germline V gene (reference sequence), LGHDT is the CDR1 and YNNKEL is the CDR2. CDR3 length: 13 amino acids, cysteine to phenylalanine. Here the CDR3 DNA is all that survives: 39 bases in frame from base 1. V and J lose 0 bases and 2 bases, and a span of 2 bases separates them. Data came from an Illumina HiSeq 2500. Quantitative 5'-RACE with molecular barcodes was used to prepare TCR beta libraries. The authors' analysis ran thus. A new computational method based on a probabilistic model of VDJ rearrangement was used to identify disease-linked TCR variants. Through fastp at Q25 and MiXCR, TCRdb rebuilt clones from the public reads, retaining in-frame beta chains. Each entry is one CDR3 protein sequence, shown with its most common DNA and genes. V and J calls and clone size were set by TCRdb, not the authors. In this sample the table shows around 130,000 distinct CDR3 sequences, around 7% of which occur a single time. The biggest ten clones account for approximately 12% of the sample.

The chain joins TRBV3-1 to TRBJ1-5; too little of a D gene remains to name it. Sequencing was performed on blood, either unsorted or a sorted T cell fraction (not recorded which). This clonotype was obtained from a male donor with ankylosing spondylitis or in good health (not recorded which). The DNA sequence is TGTGCCAGCAGCCAAGAGCGCAATCAGCCCCAGCATTTT. Translation gives CASSQERNQPQHF.